This T cell receptor beta chain originates from a study of T cells in Graves' hyperthyroidism and ophthalmopathy. Regarding the study as a whole: Stable hyperthyroidism was separated from ophthalmopathy by a model based on 13 V-J features. Blood also contained most expanded thyroid clonotypes above 0.001.

Researchers took RNA transcripts and amplified the TCR beta CDR3 regions from them. An initial round of RT-PCR targeting the TCR CDR3 relied on the HTBI primer set. TCRdb recomputed calls from the multiplex PCR reads with MiXCR, one row per CDR3 protein. Here the sample spans hundreds of thousands of distinct CDR3 sequences, about 45% being singletons. This clonotype has only one observation. Its target is not known. Trimming removed 5 bases from V and 2 bases from J; junction bases left unmatched: 13. From germline, CDR1 is SGHVS and CDR2 FQNEAQ. This CDR3 comprises 17 residues. This chain joins TRBV7-8 and TRBJ2-7; TRBD1 matches 9 bases. This TCR came from an adult man with Graves' disease, either hyperthyroidism or ophthalmopathy (not recorded which). Sequencing was done on a sample of peripheral blood or thyroid tissue (not recorded which). In nucleotides, the CDR3 is TGTGCCAGCAGCCCTGGACCAGGACAGGGGAACACCTACGAGCAGTACTTC. Its translation is CASSPGPGQGNTYEQYF.